A single sample gave rise to the 26 T cell receptor beta chains below, sequenced in a study of T and B cells in COVID-19 patients. BIOMED2 TRB-A/B primer pools were used in multiplex TRB PCR. MiXCR, applied by TCRdb to the multiplex PCR reads, yields one record per CDR3 protein. The sample holds 5,000 or so distinct CDR3 sequences, over 20% seen once. From blood, roughly 240-550 ng of genomic DNA served as TRB template. Sequencing was carried out using blood. Receptors were obtained from a human donor with active COVID-19.

This clonotype was picked up a small number of times. The chain employs TRBV4-3 and TRBJ2-7; 9 nucleotides agree with TRBD2. Germline V CDR1 and CDR2: LGHNA, YSLEER. Losses at the gene ends were 0 bases for V and 4 bases for J; bases not matched to a gene: 7. The CDR3 is 16 amino acids. CDR3 sequence (DNA): TGCGCCAGCAGCCAAGAATTGTGGCTAGCGGGGTACGAGCAGTACTTC. Amino acid sequence: CASSQELWLAGYEQYF.

This clonotype is large by share. This chain uses TRBV29-1 with TRBJ1-2; D uncertain. Trimming removed 3 bases at V and 6 bases at J, with 11 bases between. The CDR3 runs to 12 residues. Germline V CDR1 and CDR2: SQVTM, ANQGSEA. The CDR3 loop is CSVEGTGNGYTF. The CDR3 coding sequence is TGCAGCGTTGAGGGTACGGGGAATGGCTACACCTTC. The full variable domain, completed using reference TRBV29-1 and TRBJ1-2, is SAVISQKPSRDICQRGTSLTIQCQVDSQVTMMFWYRQQPGQSLTLIATANQGSEATYESGFVIDKFPISRPNLTFSTLTVSNMSPEDSSIYLCSVEGTGNGYTFGSGTRLTVV.

This clonotype has more than one count but fewer than ten. CDR3 protein: CASSQGQNTEAFF. The CDR3 DNA is TGTGCCAGCAGTCAAGGACAGAACACTGAAGCTTTCTTT. This chain links TRBV6-4 with TRBJ1-1; D might be TRBD1 (5 bases). This CDR3 has 13 amino acids. Germline assignment: CDR1 MRHNA and CDR2 SNTAGT. Trimming removed 5 bases from V and 1 base from J, with 8 bases in between.

The chain recombines TRBV19 with TRBJ2-3; TRBD2 matches 10 bases. The germline CDR1 and CDR2 sequences are LNHDA and SQIVND (reference sequence). V lost 8 bases and J lost 2; bases outside the gene matches: 7. This CDR3 contains 15 residues. The CDR3 region has the DNA TGTGCCAGTCGGACCAGCGGGAGGGCCACAGATACGCAGTATTTT. As protein: CASRTSGRATDTQYF.

This clonotype occurred a few times. V gene TRBV7-2 combines with J gene TRBJ2-4; maybe TRBD2 (6 bases). Germline V CDR1 and CDR2: SGHTA, FQGNSA. The V gene lost 3 bases and the J gene lost 6 bases, with 15 bases spanning the gap. The CDR3 extends over 15 amino acids. The CDR3 region has the DNA TGTGCCAGCAGCTTTGGAAGTGGGACTGTAAACATTCAGTACTTC. Its protein is CASSFGSGTVNIQYF.

The CDR3 nucleotides are TGTGCCAGCAGTTACGGCGAGGTTGGGTACACCTTC. This codes for CASSYGEVGYTF. V is TRBV6-2 or TRBV6-3 and J is TRBJ1-2; D gene ambiguous. This CDR3 has 12 residues. Per germline, CDR1 MNHEY and CDR2 SVGEGT. V gave up 2 bases and J gave up 11 bases, with 12 bases separating them.

This clonotype was counted a few times. The chain combines TRBV5-1 with TRBJ2-7; a weak D match, TRBD1 (6 bases). Trimming took off 1 base at V and 1 base at J, with 18 bases between the two ends. Germline V gives CDR1 SGHRS, CDR2 YFSETQ. This CDR3 comprises 17 residues. CDR3 residues: CASSLKRTALISYEQYF. In nucleotides, the CDR3 is TGCGCCAGCAGCTTGAAACGGACAGCCTTAATTTCCTACGAGCAGTACTTC. Full variable domain (missing parts from reference TRBV5-1 and TRBJ2-7): KAGVTQTPRYLIKTRGQQVTLSCSPISGHRSVSWYQQTPGQGLQFLFEYFSETQRNKGNFPGRFSGRQFSNSRSEMNVSTLELGDSALYLCASSLKRTALISYEQYFGPGTRLTVT.

This clonotype was recorded once. The chain has TRBV7-2 and TRBJ1-1; D gene ambiguous. V was trimmed by 2 bases and J by 8 bases, leaving 21 bases between them. The germline gives CDR1 SGHTA, CDR2 FQGNSA. This CDR3 has 16 amino acids. As DNA, the CDR3 is TGTGCCAGCAGCTTAAAGCTGATCTCAGAACGAGGAGAAGCTTTCTTT. Translating it yields CASSLKLISERGEAFF.

In this sample, this clonotype is medium-sized. The chain carries TRBV5-1 and TRBJ2-1; D remains ambiguous. The CDR3 length is 11 residues. The germline gives CDR1 SGHRS, CDR2 YFSETQ. V was clipped by 0 bases and J by 10 bases, with 5 bases between them. The CDR3 DNA sequence: TGCGCCAGCAGCTTGGGGGTAGAGCAGTTCTTC. Translation gives CASSLGVEQFF. The whole variable domain, remainder taken from reference TRBV5-1 and TRBJ2-1, is KAGVTQTPRYLIKTRGQQVTLSCSPISGHRSVSWYQQTPGQGLQFLFEYFSETQRNKGNFPGRFSGRQFSNSRSEMNVSTLELGDSALYLCASSLGVEQFFGPGTRLTVL.

This clonotype qualifies as medium-sized. This chain uses TRBV15 with TRBJ2-3, with TRBD2 identical over 15 bases. Trimming at V came to 4 bases and at J to 6 bases, leaving 14 bases not matched to a gene. Germline CDR1 LNHNV, CDR2 YYDKDF (reference sequence). This CDR3 is 19 amino acids long. The CDR3 DNA follows: TGTGCCACCAGCACATTGGGACTAGCGGGAGGTTCGTCCCCCGATACGCAGTATTTT. Protein sequence: CATSTLGLAGGSSPDTQYF.

The V and J genes are TRBV19 and TRBJ2-1; D tentatively reads TRBD1 or TRBD2 (6 bases each). V gave up 6 bases and J gave up 9 bases, with 18 bases separating them. The CDR3 spans 14 residues. Looked up from germline, CDR1 is LNHDA and CDR2 is SQIVND (reference sequence). CDR3 loop: CASRGAGVSGEQFF. The CDR3 coding sequence is TGTGCCAGTAGGGGGGCAGGGGTTAGCGGTGAGCAGTTCTTC.

The V and J genes are TRBV5-1 and TRBJ1-1; TRBD1 aligns across 10 bases. From germline, CDR1 is SGHRS and CDR2 YFSETQ. This CDR3 region has 18 residues. The trim removed 6 bases at V and 7 bases at J, leaving 21 bases unmatched. The CDR3 DNA sequence: TGCGCCAGCATGAGGGTTCCACTACCGGGACAGGGGTTAGGTGAAGCTTTCTTT. It translates to CASMRVPLPGQGLGEAFF.

On this clonotype itself: The junction and the germline gene differ at one end; a read error may be behind it. The V call is TRBV7-2, the J call TRBJ1-2; TRBD1 is a possible D gene (5 bases). The germline V gene has CDR1 SGHTA and CDR2 FQGNSA. The length of the CDR3 is 16 residues. The CDR3 loop reads CASRLESLGPRYGYTF. The DNA of the CDR3 is TGTGCCAGCAGATTAGAGTCTTTGGGACCCCGCTATGGCTACACCTTC. Full variable domain (remainder filled in from reference TRBV7-2 and TRBJ1-2): GAGVSQSPSNKVTEKGKDVELRCDPISGHTALYWYRQSLGQGLEFLIYFQGNSAPDKSGLPSDRFSAERTGGSVSTLTIQRTQQEDSAVYLCASRLESLGPRYGYTFGSGTRLTVV.

This clonotype qualifies as medium-sized. CDR3 amino acids: CASSPDQTEQFF. The CDR3 DNA reads as TGTGCCAGCAGTCCCGACCAGACCGAGCAGTTCTTC. The V and J genes are TRBV6-2 or TRBV6-3 and TRBJ2-1; D is undetermined. Per the germline V gene, CDR1 is MNHEY and CDR2 is SVGEGT. V was clipped by 5 bases and J by 10 bases, with 12 bases between them. This CDR3 spans 12 amino acids.

This clonotype is medium-sized (0.01 to 0.1%) in the sample. The chain recombines TRBV5-6 with TRBJ1-2, with a tentative D call TRBD1 (5 bases). V shed 3 bases and J shed 5 bases, with 14 bases lying between them. The CDR3 runs 14 residues. From germline, CDR1 is SGHDT and CDR2 YYEEEE. CDR3 sequence (DNA): TGTGCCAGCAGCTCCGCGGGACTTAGTTATGGCTACACCTTC. This translates into CASSSAGLSYGYTF.

This clonotype has a count of ten or more. The V call is TRBV7-2, the J call TRBJ2-3, with no clear D. V gave up 2 bases and J gave up 3 bases, with 12 bases separating them. Germline V gene sequence: CDR1 SGHTA, CDR2 FQGNSA. The CDR3 spans 15 residues. DNA of the CDR3: TGTGCCAGCAGCTTACAGATGGGATTTACAGATACGCAGTATTTT. It yields the protein CASSLQMGFTDTQYF.

The J gene is TRBJ1-1, the V gene TRBV20-1; D perhaps matches TRBD1 (5 bases). CDR1 and CDR2 (germline): DFQATT, SNEGSKA (reference sequence). V lost 0 bases, J lost 6 bases, and 11 bases lay in between. There are 13 residues in the CDR3. The DNA of the CDR3 is TGCAGTGCTAGAGATACGGGCAGGGCTGAAGCTTTCTTT. Protein sequence: CSARDTGRAEAFF.

By share, this clonotype ranks as medium-sized (0.01 to 0.1%). The gene calls are TRBV19 and TRBJ2-5; 12 nucleotides match TRBD1. Per the germline V gene, CDR1 is LNHDA and CDR2 is SQIVND (reference sequence). The CDR3 covers 17 residues. Trimming took 2 bases from V and 4 from J; bases not matched to a gene: 8. DNA for the CDR3: TGTGCCAGTAGTATAAATAAGGGACAGGGGGCAGGAGAGACCCAGTACTTC. Amino acids: CASSINKGQGAGETQYF.

This clonotype rates as large. The V and J genes are TRBV19 and TRBJ2-2; unclear D gene. Germline lookup yields CDR1 LNHDA and CDR2 SQIVND (reference sequence). V was clipped by 4 bases and J by 7 bases, with 10 bases between them. The CDR3 covers 13 residues. The CDR3 sequence is CASSTVSGGELFF. As DNA, the CDR3 is TGTGCCAGTAGTACAGTGAGTGGCGGGGAGCTGTTTTTT. Complete variable domain (other parts from reference TRBV19 and TRBJ2-2): DGGITQSPKYLFRKEGQNVTLSCEQNLNHDAMYWYRQDPGQGLRLIYYSQIVNDFQKGDIAEGYSVSREKKESFPLTVTSAQKNPTAFYLCASSTVSGGELFFGEGSRLTVL.

The rearrangement links TRBV5-4 to TRBJ2-5; D is perhaps TRBD1 (6 bases). Germline lookup yields CDR1 SGHNT and CDR2 YYREEE (reference sequence). The CDR3 sequence is 14 residues long. V shed 7 bases and J shed 1 base, with 14 bases lying between them. The DNA of the CDR3 is TGTGCCAGCCACCGACAGGATGCCCAAGAGACCCAGTACTTC. Amino acid sequence: CASHRQDAQETQYF.

This clonotype was counted only a few times. The V call is TRBV5-4, the J call TRBJ1-1, with TRBD1 matching 9 bases. Germline V gene data show CDR1 as SGHNT and CDR2 as YYREEE (reference sequence). The junction had 11 bases not matched to a gene; V was cut back by 0 bases and J by 5 bases. The CDR3 consists of 17 residues. CDR3 coding DNA: TGTGCCAGCAGCTTGGCGTCACAGGGGGCAAGATGGACTGAAGCTTTCTTT. It yields the protein CASSLASQGARWTEAFF.

This clonotype is deemed medium-sized. In nucleotides, the CDR3 is TGTGCCAGCAACCCCGGGACAGAAAACATTCAGTACTTC. Translating gives CASNPGTENIQYF. The chain couples TRBV6-2 or TRBV6-3 to TRBJ2-4; TRBD1 matches at 7 bases. V lost 7 bases and J lost 5; bases outside the gene matches: 5. The CDR3 covers 13 residues. CDR1 MNHEY and CDR2 SVGEGT come from the germline V gene.

By sample share, this clonotype is medium-sized. This chain joins TRBV24-1 and TRBJ2-7; TRBD1 aligns across 7 bases. V dropped 5 bases and J dropped 3; count of bases not matched to a gene: 6. CDR1 and CDR2 from the germline V gene are KGHDR and SFDVKD. There are 14 residues in the CDR3. The DNA of the CDR3 is TGTGCCACCAGTGCCAAGGACAGGATCTACGAGCAGTACTTC. Protein product: CATSAKDRIYEQYF.

This clonotype is deemed medium-sized. The chain combines TRBV5-4 with TRBJ1-1; no definite D call. The germline CDR1 and CDR2 sequences are SGHNT and YYREEE (reference sequence). The V end was cut by 4 bases, the J end by 4 bases, with 11 bases between. The CDR3 runs to 13 residues. CDR3: CASSTTTRTEAFF. The CDR3, as DNA: TGTGCCAGCAGCACCACCACACGCACTGAAGCTTTCTTT.

This clonotype is classed as medium-sized. The chain recombines TRBV6-6 with TRBJ2-7; 7 nucleotides match TRBD2. V lost 5 bases, J lost 1 base, and 5 bases stayed unmatched. Germline CDR1 is MNHNY and CDR2 is SVGAGI (reference sequence). There are 14 residues in the CDR3. The CDR3 protein is CASSDWEGSYEQYF. The CDR3 DNA reads as TGTGCCAGCAGTGACTGGGAGGGGTCCTACGAGCAGTACTTC.

This clonotype is deemed medium-sized. The CDR3 DNA sequence: TGTGCCAGTACCCAGGGGGTGTTGGTTTCACCCCTCCACTTT. It translates to CASTQGVLVSPLHF. The J gene is TRBJ1-6, the V gene TRBV19; 7 bases agree with TRBD1. With 7 bases clipped from V and 9 bases from J, the junction kept 9 bases outside the gene matches. Germline V gene lookup returns CDR1 LNHDA and CDR2 SQIVND (reference sequence). The CDR3 length is 14 residues.